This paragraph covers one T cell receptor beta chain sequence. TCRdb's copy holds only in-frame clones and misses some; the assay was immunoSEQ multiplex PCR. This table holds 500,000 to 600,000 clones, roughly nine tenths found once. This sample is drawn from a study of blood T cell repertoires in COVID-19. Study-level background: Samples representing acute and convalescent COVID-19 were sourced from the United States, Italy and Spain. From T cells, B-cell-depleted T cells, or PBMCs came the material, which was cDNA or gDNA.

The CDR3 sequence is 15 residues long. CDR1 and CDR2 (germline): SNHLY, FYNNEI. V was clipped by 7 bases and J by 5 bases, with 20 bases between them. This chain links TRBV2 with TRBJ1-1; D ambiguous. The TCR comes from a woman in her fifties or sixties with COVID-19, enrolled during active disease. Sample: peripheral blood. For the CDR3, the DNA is TGTGCCAGCACCGAGGGAGGCAGAGGGAGGACTGAAGCTTTCTTT. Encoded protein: CASTEGGRGRTEAFF. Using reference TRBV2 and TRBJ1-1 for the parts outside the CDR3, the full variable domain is EPEVTQTPSHQVTQMGQEVILRCVPISNHLYFYWYRQILGQKVEFLVSFYNNEISEKSEIFDDQFSVERPDGSNFTLKIRSTKLEDSAMYFCASTEGGRGRTEAFFGQGTRLTVV.